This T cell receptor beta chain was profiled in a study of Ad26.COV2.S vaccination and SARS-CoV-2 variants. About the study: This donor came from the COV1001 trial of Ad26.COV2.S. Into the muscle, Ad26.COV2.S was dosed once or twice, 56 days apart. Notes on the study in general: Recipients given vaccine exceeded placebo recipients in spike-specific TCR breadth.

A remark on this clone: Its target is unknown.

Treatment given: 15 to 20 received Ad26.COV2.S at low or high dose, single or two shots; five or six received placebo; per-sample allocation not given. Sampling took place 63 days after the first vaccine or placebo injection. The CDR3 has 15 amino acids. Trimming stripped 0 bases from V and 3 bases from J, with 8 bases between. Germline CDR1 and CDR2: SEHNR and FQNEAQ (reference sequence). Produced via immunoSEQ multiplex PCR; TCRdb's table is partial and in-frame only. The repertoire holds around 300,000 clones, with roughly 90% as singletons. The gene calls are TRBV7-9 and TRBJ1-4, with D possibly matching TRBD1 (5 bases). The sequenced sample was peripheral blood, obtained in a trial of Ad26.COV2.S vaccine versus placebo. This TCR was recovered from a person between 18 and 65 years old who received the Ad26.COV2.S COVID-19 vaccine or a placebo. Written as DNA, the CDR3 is TGTGCCAGCAGCTTAGCAGGGGTGGCTAATGAAAAACTGTTTTTT. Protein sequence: CASSLAGVANEKLFF.